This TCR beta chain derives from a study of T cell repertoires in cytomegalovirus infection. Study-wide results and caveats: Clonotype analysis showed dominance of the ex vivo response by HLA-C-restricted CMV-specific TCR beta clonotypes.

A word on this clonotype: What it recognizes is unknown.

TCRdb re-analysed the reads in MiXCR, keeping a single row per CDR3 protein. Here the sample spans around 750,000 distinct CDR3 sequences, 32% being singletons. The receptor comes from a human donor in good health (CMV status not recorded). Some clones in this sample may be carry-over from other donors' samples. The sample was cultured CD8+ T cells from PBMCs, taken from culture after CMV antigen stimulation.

Written as DNA, the CDR3 is TGCAGTGCTAGGACTAGCGGGGGGGCTGATACGCAGTATTTT. This translates into CSARTSGGADTQYF. The chain has TRBV20-1 and TRBJ2-3; 14 bases are shared with TRBD2. CDR1 and CDR2 from the germline V gene are DFQATT and SNEGSKA (reference sequence). Unmatched junction bases numbered 2, after V lost 3 bases and J lost 6 bases. This CDR3 is 14 amino acids long.